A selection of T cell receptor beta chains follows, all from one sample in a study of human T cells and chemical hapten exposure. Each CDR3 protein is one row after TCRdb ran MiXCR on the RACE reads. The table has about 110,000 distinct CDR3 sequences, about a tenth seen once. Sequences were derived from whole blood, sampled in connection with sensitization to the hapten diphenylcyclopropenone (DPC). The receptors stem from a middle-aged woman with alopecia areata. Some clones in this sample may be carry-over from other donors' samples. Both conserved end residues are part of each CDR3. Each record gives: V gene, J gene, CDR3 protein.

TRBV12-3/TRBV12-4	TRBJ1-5	CASRSSGRVIQPQHF
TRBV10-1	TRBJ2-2	CASSDPVGSGELFF
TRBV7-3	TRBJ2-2	CASSAGAVTGELFF
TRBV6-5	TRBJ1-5	CASSYSGGHQPQHF
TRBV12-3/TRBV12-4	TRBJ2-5	CASSPGGVGAFSFQETQYF
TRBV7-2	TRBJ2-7	CASTRTSGIYEQYF
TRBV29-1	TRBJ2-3	CSATKGQGGADTQYF
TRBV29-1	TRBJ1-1	CSVSRGYTEAFF
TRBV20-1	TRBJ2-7	CSASQGVLSYEQYF
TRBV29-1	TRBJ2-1	CSGGGYNEQFF